This T cell receptor beta chain was sequenced in a study of beta chain features in type 1 diabetes. Study observations and caveats: TCRB CDR3s from Type 1 diabetes patients were moderately but significantly shorter in all four CD4+ subsets.

Isolated RNA was reverse transcribed in full, so expressed TCRB transcripts were sequenced. There were 3.5 million to 4.5 million reads on average in the naive, central memory and regulatory T cell samples. Repertoires were generated with immunoSEQ multiplex PCR, while TCRdb's copy carries only in-frame clones and drops some. This table has around 150,000 clones, about 9% appearing once. For this clone: Its antigen is unidentified.

This receptor was taken from a woman aged 25 to 39 with type 1 diabetes. Material: central memory CD4+ T cells from blood.

The CDR3 region is CASSASEKLFF. The CDR3 DNA is TGTGCCAGCAGTGCCAGTGAAAAACTGTTTTTT. J is TRBJ1-4 and V is TRBV28, with D unclear. Per the germline V gene, CDR1 is MDHEN and CDR2 is SYDVKM. The V gene lost 5 bases and the J gene lost 7 bases, with 5 bases spanning the gap. The CDR3 spans 11 residues.